The rows below give T cell receptor beta chains drawn from one sample of a study of blood T cell repertoires in COVID-19. Some clones are missing from TCRdb's copy, which holds only in-frame ones; the method was immunoSEQ multiplex PCR. Here the sample spans more than 85,000 clones, approximately 86% being singletons. Sequencing was carried out using peripheral blood. These receptors originate from a man aged 50 to 60 with COVID-19, enrolled during active disease. Both conserved end residues are part of each CDR3.

j_gene | v_gene | CDR3aa
TRBJ1-4 | TRBV2 | CASSGGAVRIATNEKLFF
TRBJ2-7 | TRBV6-5 | CASSKGTGFYEQYF
TRBJ1-3 | TRBV11-2 | CASSSDPTGASGNTIYF
TRBJ1-2 | TRBV7-8 | CASSFGVQGGYGYTF
TRBJ2-1 | TRBV24-1 | CATSDYGGLTYNEQFF
TRBJ1-4 | TRBV30 | CAWSVQATNEKLFF
TRBJ1-6 | TRBV3-1/TRBV3-2 | CASSQGAWETPLHF
TRBJ2-4 | TRBV2 | CASTLQGAENIQYF
TRBJ2-7 | TRBV9 | CASSAGGGSHEQYF
TRBJ2-2 | TRBV7-3 | CASSLRLAGTNTGELFF
TRBJ1-6 | TRBV11-2 | CASSLDQTGVVPLHF
TRBJ1-4 | TRBV6-5 | CASSYTGTRDEKLFF
TRBJ2-1 | TRBV27 | CASQSRQGYNEQFF
TRBJ1-6 | TRBV4-1 | CASSLGGGNSPLHF
TRBJ1-1 | TRBV3-1/TRBV3-2 | CASSQEGLRGTEAFF
TRBJ2-2 | TRBV5-1 | CASSLSVGTNTGELFF
TRBJ1-6 | TRBV7-8 | CASSLVPDRGGYNSPLHF
TRBJ2-7 | TRBV2 | CASSPPGTGYYEQYF
TRBJ1-2 | TRBV18 | CASSPQGQGNGYTF
TRBJ1-5 | TRBV2 | CASSDRTQNQPQHF
TRBJ1-3 | TRBV28 | CASSLYGTGRNTIYF
TRBJ1-2 | TRBV27 | CASRKQGARGYTF
TRBJ1-3 | TRBV20-1 | CSASGQVGSTIYF
TRBJ1-2 | TRBV27 | CASSFTGLTNGYTF
TRBJ1-4 | TRBV5-1 | CASSLGQGREKLFF
TRBJ2-1 | TRBV24-1 | CATSDTLPGLAGDEQFF
TRBJ2-1 | TRBV21-1 | CASSKTSLNEQFF
TRBJ1-4 | TRBV28 | CASSTGGIGNEKLFF
TRBJ2-3 | TRBV6-1 | CASSGRGGSLWDTQYF
TRBJ1-3 | TRBV6-5 | CASSWGGLPGNTIYF
TRBJ2-7 | TRBV3-1/TRBV3-2 | CASSQDPSEQYF
TRBJ1-2 | TRBV28 | CASNLGGVVNYGYTF
TRBJ1-1 | TRBV4-2 | CASSYGAMNTEAFF
TRBJ2-7 | TRBV27 | CASSPQTGRYEQYF
TRBJ1-1 | TRBV18 | CASSPARWGAEAFF
TRBJ1-1 | TRBV9 | CASSVFPGNTEAFF
TRBJ2-7 | TRBV6-2/TRBV6-3 | CASSYSLRGSYEQYF
TRBJ2-7 | TRBV30 | CAWTPTTGYYEQYF
TRBJ2-5 | TRBV5-1 | CASREGTQETQYF
TRBJ1-2 | TRBV7-6 | CASSLVAGGPYGYTF
TRBJ1-3 | TRBV13 | CASSPGQGAGNTIYF
TRBJ1-3 | TRBV7-9 | CASREGAGNTIYF
TRBJ2-3 | TRBV5-5 | CASSSEGGNTDTQYF
TRBJ1-2 | TRBV4-1 | CASSQGQGAVYTF
TRBJ1-1 | TRBV11-1 | CASRYMNTEAFF
TRBJ2-7 | TRBV11-1 | CASSLEDLGEQYF
TRBJ2-5 | TRBV24-1 | CATSDLRQGNDETQYF
TRBJ2-7 | TRBV7-9 | CASSPQGPHEQYF